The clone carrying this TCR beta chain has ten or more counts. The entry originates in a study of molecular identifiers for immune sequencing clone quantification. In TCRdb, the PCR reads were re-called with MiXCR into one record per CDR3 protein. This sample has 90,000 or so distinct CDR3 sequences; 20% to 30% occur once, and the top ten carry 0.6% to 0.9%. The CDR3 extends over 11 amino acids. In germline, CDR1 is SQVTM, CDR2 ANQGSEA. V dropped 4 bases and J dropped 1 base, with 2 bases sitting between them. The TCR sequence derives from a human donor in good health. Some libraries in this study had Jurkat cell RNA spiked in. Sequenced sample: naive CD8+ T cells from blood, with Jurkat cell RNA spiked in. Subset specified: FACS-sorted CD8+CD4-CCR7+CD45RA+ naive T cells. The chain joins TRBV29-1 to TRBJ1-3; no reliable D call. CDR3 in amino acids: CSVVSGNTIYF. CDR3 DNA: TGCAGCGTTGTTTCTGGAAACACCATATATTTT.